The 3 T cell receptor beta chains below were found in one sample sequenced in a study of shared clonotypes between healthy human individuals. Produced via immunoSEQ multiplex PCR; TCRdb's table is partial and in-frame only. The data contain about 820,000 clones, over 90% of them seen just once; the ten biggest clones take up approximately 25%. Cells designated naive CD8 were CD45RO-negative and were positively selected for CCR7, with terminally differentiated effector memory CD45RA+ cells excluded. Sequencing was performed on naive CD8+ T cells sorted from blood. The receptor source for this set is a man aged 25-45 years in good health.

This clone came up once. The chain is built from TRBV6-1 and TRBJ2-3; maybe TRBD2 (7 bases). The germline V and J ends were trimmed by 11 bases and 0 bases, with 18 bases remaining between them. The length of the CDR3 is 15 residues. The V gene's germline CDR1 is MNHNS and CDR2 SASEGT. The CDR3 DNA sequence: TGTGCCGGGGAGGAGGGGGGGTCTAGCACAGATACGCAGTATTTT. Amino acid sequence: CAGEEGGSSTDTQYF.

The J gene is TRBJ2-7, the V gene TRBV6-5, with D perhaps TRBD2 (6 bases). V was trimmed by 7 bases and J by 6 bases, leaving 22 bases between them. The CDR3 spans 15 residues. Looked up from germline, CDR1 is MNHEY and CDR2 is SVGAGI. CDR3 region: CASTISVEGISEQYF. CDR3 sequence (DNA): TGTGCCAGCACCATTTCCGTGGAGGGGATATCCGAGCAGTACTTC.

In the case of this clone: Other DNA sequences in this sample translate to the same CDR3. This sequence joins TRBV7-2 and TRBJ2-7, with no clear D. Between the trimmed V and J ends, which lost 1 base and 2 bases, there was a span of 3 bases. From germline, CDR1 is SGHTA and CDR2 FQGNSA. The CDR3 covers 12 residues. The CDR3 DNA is TGTGCCAGCAGCTTAGGAGCCTACGAGCAGTACTTC. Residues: CASSLGAYEQYF.